The clone carrying this TCR beta chain has a single count. Deletions cut 7 bases from V and 5 bases from J, with 9 bases between. CDR1 is LNHDA and CDR2 is SQIVND in the germline V gene (reference sequence). CDR3 size: 12 residues. Primers targeting TRAV and TRBV primed first-strand cDNA, covering alpha and beta chains. Over 20 PCR cycles, TCRs were amplified from a constant-region primer and V-primer adapter. TCRdb analysed the reads with MiXCR anew, one entry per CDR3 protein. The table lists 59,000 or so distinct CDR3 sequences, about 26% of them singletons. This entry comes from a study of low-dose radiotherapy and immunotherapy resistance in tumors. Study summary: Cohort 1 got 0.5 Gy per fraction every 2 weeks, 6.5 Gy in total. Each two-week cycle included intravenous cyclophosphamide 200 mg/m2, given one day before radiation and immunotherapy.

Time point of the sample: before trial treatment. Patients eligible had advanced solid tumors without tumor-infiltrating lymphocytes. The receptor was isolated from a male donor with rectosigmoid adenocarcinoma. The sequenced sample was PBMCs, obtained before treatment. The chain recombines TRBV19 with TRBJ1-5, with D unresolved. CDR3 region: CASTIGDQPQHF. The CDR3 nucleotides are TGTGCCAGTACCATTGGGGATCAGCCCCAGCATTTT. Full variable domain (rest looked up from reference TRBV19 and TRBJ1-5): DGGITQSPKYLFRKEGQNVTLSCEQNLNHDAMYWYRQDPGQGLRLIYYSQIVNDFQKGDIAEGYSVSREKKESFPLTVTSAQKNPTAFYLCASTIGDQPQHFGDGTRLSIL.